This T cell receptor (beta chain) comes out of a study of T-cell memory formation after mild COVID-19. Turning to the study itself: TCR clustering was largely donor specific.

cDNA libraries for TCR alpha and TCR beta, carrying sample barcodes and UMIs, came from 5'RACE with constant-segment primers. TCRdb re-called the 5' RACE reads with MiXCR, one entry per CDR3 protein. The sample contains nearly 110,000 distinct CDR3 sequences, 17% of which appear only once. Germline V lookup: CDR1 SGDLS, CDR2 YYNGEE. Trimming took off 4 bases at V and 4 bases at J, with 14 bases between the two ends. The CDR3 has 14 amino acids. This clonotype was seen a handful of times. Antigen unknown. Study outcomes and limitations: Clones contracting across day 15 to 85 had a balanced CD4/CD8 profile; later expanding clones leaned CD4+. Contracting clones localized mainly to CM and EM when CD4+ and mainly to EMRA when CD8+.

This TCR derives from an adult woman who had mild COVID-19 (a few samples of this study predate the infection). Cell type and time point are not known. The chain has TRBV9 and TRBJ1-2; D gene ambiguous. Sequencing used PBMCs or a T cell subset sorted from them (not recorded which). In DNA, the CDR3 is TGTGCCAGCAGCCCCGATGGCAGTTCCTATGGCTACACCTTC. It is translated as CASSPDGSSYGYTF.